Presented here are 14 T cell receptor beta chains from one specimen sequenced in a study of T cell responses to AZD1222 COVID-19 vaccine. Only in-frame clones appear in the TCRdb table, and some are missing; sequencing was by immunoSEQ multiplex PCR. Of some 120,000 clones listed, approximately 88% are singletons. The source material was peripheral blood, sampled on day 0 of AZD1222 vaccination. Receptors were obtained from an adult in good health.

The V call is TRBV24-1, the J call TRBJ1-3; TRBD1 might be the D (5 bases). Germline values: CDR1 KGHDR, CDR2 SFDVKD. The CDR3 covers 14 residues. The germline V and J ends were trimmed by 6 bases and 3 bases, with 11 bases remaining between them. CDR3 amino acids: CATSRGTDGNTIYF. The DNA of the CDR3 is TGTGCCACCAGTCGAGGGACGGATGGAAACACCATATATTTT.

This clone came up once. The rearrangement uses TRBV10-3 and TRBJ2-7; D might be TRBD2 (5 bases). Germline V lookup: CDR1 ENHRY, CDR2 SYGVKD. CDR3 size: 11 residues. V lost 6 bases to trimming and J lost 5 bases, with 8 bases between them. The CDR3 reads CAIRRVDEQYF. The CDR3 bases are TGTGCCATCAGGAGGGTGGACGAGCAGTACTTC.

This chain links TRBV27 with TRBJ1-2; 7 nucleotides line up with TRBD1. Trimming cost V 6 bases and J 7 bases; bases outside gene matches: 11. The CDR3 runs to 14 residues. The germline CDR1 and CDR2 sequences are MNHEY and SMNVEV (reference sequence). CDR3 sequence: CASRSLQGKSGYTF. Written as DNA, the CDR3 is TGTGCCAGCAGATCCCTACAGGGGAAATCTGGCTACACCTTC.

This chain connects TRBV7-9 to TRBJ2-7, with 8 nucleotides matching TRBD1. The V segment lost 4 bases and the J segment 4 bases; nucleotides outside the gene matches: 9. The CDR3 is 15 amino acids. In germline, CDR1 is SEHNR, CDR2 FQNEAQ (reference sequence). The CDR3 DNA reads TGTGCCAGCAGCTCTTGGACAGGGACAAGATACGAGCAGTACTTC. This encodes CASSSWTGTRYEQYF.

With respect to this clone: An end of the junction differs from the germline gene, which may be a read error. The rearrangement uses TRBV19 and TRBJ1-5; the match to TRBD1 covers 9 bases. The CDR3 spans 14 residues. Germline V lookup: CDR1 LNHDA, CDR2 SQIVND (reference sequence). Here the CDR3 reads CASSIEVAGTGKNF. The CDR3 DNA reads TGTGCCAGTAGTATAGAAGTGGCCGGGACAGGGAAAAATTTT.

This chain connects TRBV10-2 to TRBJ1-2, with D possibly being TRBD1 (5 bases). The CDR3 totals 13 residues. V lost 6 bases to trimming and J lost 4 bases, with 12 bases between them. Germline loops: CDR1 WSHSY, CDR2 SAAADI. This chain's CDR3 is CASSGDLLYGYTF. As DNA, the CDR3 is TGCGCCAGCAGCGGGGACCTACTCTATGGCTACACCTTC.

This rearrangement joins TRBV9 to TRBJ2-7; a weak D match, TRBD1 (6 bases). The CDR3 is 15 amino acids. V lost 0 bases to trimming and J lost 3 bases, with 13 bases between them. Germline assignment: CDR1 SGDLS and CDR2 YYNGEE. The CDR3 sequence is CASSVAWDKDYEQYF. CDR3 in DNA: TGTGCCAGCAGCGTAGCTTGGGACAAGGACTACGAGCAGTACTTC.

This chain uses TRBV4-1 with TRBJ2-2; 9 bases fit TRBD1. This CDR3 is 16 amino acids long. Germline CDR1 reads MGHRA; CDR2 reads YSYEKL. After removal of 5 bases from V and 7 bases from J, the junction contained 11 bases not matched to a gene. The CDR3 region is CASSTPRDRVDGELFF. Written as DNA, the CDR3 is TGCGCCAGCAGCACCCCCCGGGACAGGGTGGACGGGGAGCTGTTTTTT.

This clone was detected only once. The chain joins TRBV5-1 to TRBJ1-1; 7 bases align to TRBD1. There are 13 residues in the CDR3. V shed 6 bases and J 1 base; nucleotides not matched to a gene: 3. The germline V gene has CDR1 SGHRS and CDR2 YFSETQ. CDR3 in DNA: TGCGCCAGCAAGGACAGGACGAACACTGAAGCTTTCTTT. It yields the protein CASKDRTNTEAFF.

The V and J genes are TRBV12-3 or TRBV12-4 and TRBJ1-2; D gene unclear. The V end lost 8 bases, the J end lost 5 bases, and 15 bases lay between the germline ends. The CDR3 length is 13 residues. CDR3 DNA: TGTGCCAGCGGGGTTGAGACGGATTATGGCTACACCTTC. As protein: CASGVETDYGYTF.

The CDR3 DNA sequence: TGTGCCAGCACAGGCCCTTCGGGTTACTACGAGCAGTACTTC. Protein sequence: CASTGPSGYYEQYF. The chain employs TRBV28 and TRBJ2-7; D call uncertain. CDR3 length equals 14 residues. Germline CDR1 and CDR2: MDHEN and SYDVKM. The ends were cut back, 7 bases at V and 3 bases at J, with 16 bases in the middle.

Note on this clone: Different DNA sequences within this sample yield the same CDR3. This chain uses TRBV7-9 with TRBJ1-1; D unresolved. V was shortened by 1 base and J by 0 bases, with 6 bases between the two germline ends. The germline V gene has CDR1 SEHNR and CDR2 FQNEAQ (reference sequence). The CDR3 has 14 amino acids. CDR3 nucleotides: TGTGCCAGCAGCTTAGGGCAGTTGAACACTGAAGCTTTCTTT. This sequence encodes CASSLGQLNTEAFF.

This chain links TRBV28 with TRBJ1-4; 8 bases are a match to TRBD1. V dropped 2 bases and J dropped 7; count of bases not matched to a gene: 6. The germline V gene has CDR1 MDHEN and CDR2 SYDVKM. The CDR3 covers 15 residues. The DNA for the CDR3 is TGTGCCAGCAGTTTACCCCAGGGGGCAGTTGAAAAACTGTTTTTT. This sequence encodes CASSLPQGAVEKLFF.

The genes are TRBV14 and TRBJ2-1; D is ambiguous. V dropped 1 base and J dropped 7 bases, with 11 bases sitting between them. Germline loops: CDR1 SGHDN, CDR2 FVKESK. This CDR3 has 14 residues. The DNA of the CDR3 is TGTGCCAGCAGCCAAGGGGGTCGGAAAAATGAGCAGTTCTTC. Its protein product is CASSQGGRKNEQFF.